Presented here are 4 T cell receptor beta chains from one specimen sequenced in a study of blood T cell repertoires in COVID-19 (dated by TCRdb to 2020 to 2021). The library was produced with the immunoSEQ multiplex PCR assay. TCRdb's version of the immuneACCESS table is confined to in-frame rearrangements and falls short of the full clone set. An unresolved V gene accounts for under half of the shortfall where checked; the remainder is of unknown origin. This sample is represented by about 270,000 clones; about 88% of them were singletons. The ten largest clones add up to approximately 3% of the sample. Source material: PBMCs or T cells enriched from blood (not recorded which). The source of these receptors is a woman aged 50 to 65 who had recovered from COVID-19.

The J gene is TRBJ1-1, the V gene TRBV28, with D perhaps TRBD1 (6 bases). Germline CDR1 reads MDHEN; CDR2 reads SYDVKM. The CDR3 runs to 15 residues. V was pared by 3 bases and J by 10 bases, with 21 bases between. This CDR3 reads CASSFSRANVRGAFF. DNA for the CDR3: TGTGCCAGCAGTTTTTCGCGGGCCAATGTCAGGGGAGCTTTCTTT.

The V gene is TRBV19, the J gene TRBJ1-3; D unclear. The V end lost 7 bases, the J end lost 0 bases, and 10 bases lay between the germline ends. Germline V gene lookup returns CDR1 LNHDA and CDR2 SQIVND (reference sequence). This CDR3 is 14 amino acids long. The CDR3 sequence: CASKTRDSGNTIYF. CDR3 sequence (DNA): TGTGCCAGTAAAACCCGGGACTCTGGAAACACCATATATTTT. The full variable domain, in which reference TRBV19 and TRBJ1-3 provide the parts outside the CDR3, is DGGITQSPKYLFRKEGQNVTLSCEQNLNHDAMYWYRQDPGQGLRLIYYSQIVNDFQKGDIAEGYSVSREKKESFPLTVTSAQKNPTAFYLCASKTRDSGNTIYFGEGSWLTVV.

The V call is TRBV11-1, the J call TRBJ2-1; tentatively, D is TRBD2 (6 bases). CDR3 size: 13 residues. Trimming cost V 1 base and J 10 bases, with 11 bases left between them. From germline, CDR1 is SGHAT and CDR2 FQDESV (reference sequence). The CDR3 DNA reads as TGTGCCAGCAGCTTAGTTAGCGGCCGGGAGCAGTTCTTC. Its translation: CASSLVSGREQFF.

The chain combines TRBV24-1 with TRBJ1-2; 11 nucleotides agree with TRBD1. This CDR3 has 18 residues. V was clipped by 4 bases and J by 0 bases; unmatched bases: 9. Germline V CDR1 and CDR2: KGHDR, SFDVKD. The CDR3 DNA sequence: TGTGCCACCAGTGAGGGGGGGGACAGGGGGAAGGCTAACTATGGCTACACCTTC. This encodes CATSEGGDRGKANYGYTF.